The 26 T cell receptor beta chains below come from one sample, sequenced in a study of shared clonotypes between healthy human individuals. The table came from immunoSEQ multiplex PCR; TCRdb's copy has only in-frame clones and leaves some out. This sample yields almost 700,000 clones, of which just over 90% are seen a single time; approximately 25% belongs to the top ten. Naive-designated CD8 cells lacked CD45RO, were positively enriched for CCR7, and omitted terminally differentiated effector memory CD45RA+ cells. Sequenced input: naive CD8+ T cells sorted from blood. The receptors were gathered from a man aged 25 to 40 in good health.

Comments on this clone: This CDR3 is also generated by other DNA sequences in the sample. The chain couples TRBV7-9 to TRBJ1-1; TRBD1 is a possible D gene (5 bases). V was clipped by 6 bases and J by 11 bases, with 13 bases between them. Germline CDR1 reads SEHNR; CDR2 reads FQNEAQ (reference sequence). The length of the CDR3 is 11 residues. CDR3 nucleotide sequence: TGTGCCAGCAGTCGGGGGTTGGAGGCTTTCTTT. Its protein is CASSRGLEAFF.

V and J are TRBV5-5 and TRBJ2-3; TRBD1 matches at 8 bases. Germline-derived CDR1 and CDR2 are SGHKS and YYEKEE (reference sequence). The CDR3 totals 14 residues. Trimming took 0 bases from V and 4 from J; bases not matched to a gene: 1. CDR3 amino acids: CASSLAGGPDTQYF. In DNA, the CDR3 is TGTGCCAGCAGCTTGGCAGGGGGCCCAGATACGCAGTATTTT.

This clone was seen a single time. This sample also contains other DNA sequences that code for the same CDR3. The CDR3 reads CASSLWDSNQPQHF. The CDR3, as DNA: TGTGCCAGCAGTTTATGGGACAGTAATCAGCCCCAGCATTTT. The chain uses TRBV28 and TRBJ1-5; D perhaps matches TRBD1 (6 bases). The CDR3 loop spans 14 amino acids. Trimming took 0 bases from V and 4 from J, leaving 7 bases between them. The germline V gene has CDR1 MDHEN and CDR2 SYDVKM.

This chain connects TRBV4-3 to TRBJ2-1; the D call may be TRBD1 or TRBD2 (6 bases each). This CDR3 comprises 16 residues. Germline CDR1 LGHNA, CDR2 YSLEER. Trimming took off 0 bases at V and 4 bases at J, with 13 bases between the two ends. CDR3 amino acids: CASSQDKGGAYNEQFF. In nucleotides, the CDR3 is TGCGCCAGCAGCCAAGATAAGGGGGGAGCGTACAATGAGCAGTTCTTC.

V and J are TRBV29-1 and TRBJ2-7; TRBD2 is a possible D gene (6 bases). The length of the CDR3 is 12 residues. Trimming removed 3 bases at V and 4 bases at J, with 10 bases between. Germline V gene lookup returns CDR1 SQVTM and CDR2 ANQGSEA. The CDR3: CSVDLGGYEQYF. For the CDR3, the DNA is TGCAGCGTTGATTTGGGGGGTTACGAGCAGTACTTC.

The chain carries TRBV14 and TRBJ2-7; 8 positions agree with TRBD1. The CDR3 extends over 15 amino acids. V trimming: 5 bases; J trimming: 3 bases; junction bases outside the gene matches: 9. Germline CDR1 SGHDN, CDR2 FVKESK. CDR3 protein: CASSITGTGLYEQYF. CDR3 DNA: TGTGCCAGCAGCATCACCGGGACAGGCCTCTACGAGCAGTACTTC.

V and J are TRBV7-9 and TRBJ2-6, with TRBD1 identical over 7 bases. Germline V gene lookup returns CDR1 SEHNR and CDR2 FQNEAQ (reference sequence). The CDR3 is made up of 17 amino acids. The CDR3 DNA reads TGTGTCCCACTAGGGGACAGCGAAGTTTCTGGGGCCAACGTCCTGACTTTC. It codes for CVPLGDSEVSGANVLTF.

The genes are TRBV10-3 and TRBJ2-7; D is unclear. The ends were cut back, 3 bases at V and 1 base at J, with 7 bases in the middle. Germline V CDR1 and CDR2: ENHRY, SYGVKD. The CDR3 loop spans 13 amino acids. CDR3 nucleotide sequence: TGTGCCATCAGTGATGGCAGTTCCTACGAGCAGTACTTC. Residues: CAISDGSSYEQYF.

The rearrangement uses TRBV14 and TRBJ1-2; 7 positions match TRBD1. J gave up 2 bases and V 0 bases, and 9 bases lay outside the gene matches. The length of the CDR3 is 17 residues. Germline V lookup: CDR1 SGHDN, CDR2 FVKESK. The CDR3 here is CASSQDLTGSWNYGYTF. CDR3 nucleotides: TGTGCCAGCAGCCAAGATCTGACAGGGTCGTGGAACTATGGCTACACCTTC.

The chain couples TRBV19 to TRBJ2-7; the match to TRBD2 covers 9 bases. Germline assignment: CDR1 LNHDA and CDR2 SQIVND (reference sequence). This CDR3 has 15 amino acids. V was pared by 5 bases and J by 5 bases, with 10 bases of the junction left unmatched. This chain's CDR3 is CASSATGTSFNEQYF. In DNA, the CDR3 is TGTGCCAGTAGTGCGACCGGGACTAGCTTTAACGAGCAGTACTTC.

With respect to this clone: Additional DNA sequences in this sample encode the identical CDR3. The genes are TRBV7-9 and TRBJ2-3; D unclear. V shed 5 bases and J shed 3 bases, with 12 bases lying between them. Germline lookup yields CDR1 SEHNR and CDR2 FQNEAQ (reference sequence). The CDR3 covers 14 residues. CDR3 in amino acids: CASSPVDGTDTQYF. The DNA of the CDR3 is TGTGCCAGCAGCCCCGTTGACGGTACAGATACGCAGTATTTT.

On this clone: The sample has other DNA sequences that encode this CDR3 too. The chain carries TRBV9 and TRBJ1-2, with 7 bases lining up with TRBD1. The V gene's germline CDR1 is SGDLS and CDR2 YYNGEE. J was trimmed by 4 bases and V by 5 bases; bases with no gene match: 2. The CDR3 consists of 12 residues. The CDR3 coding sequence is TGTGCCAGCAGTGACAGGGTCTATGGCTACACCTTC. This translates into CASSDRVYGYTF.

J is TRBJ2-2 and V is TRBV11-3, with TRBD2 as a possible D gene (5 bases). The CDR3 totals 15 residues. Trimming left V 1 base short and J 4 bases short, with 10 bases between. CDR1 and CDR2 (germline): SGHNT, YENEEA. CDR3 sequence reads: CASSLGGFSTGELFF. For the CDR3, the DNA is TGTGCCAGCAGCTTAGGAGGGTTCAGCACCGGGGAGCTGTTTTTT.

The chain is built from TRBV29-1 and TRBJ1-1; D gene unclear. Germline CDR1 SQVTM, CDR2 ANQGSEA. V was trimmed by 3 bases and J by 3 bases, leaving 11 bases between them. The CDR3 sequence is 13 residues long. The CDR3 coding sequence is TGCAGCGTTGACGGGCAGCCGTACACTGAAGCTTTCTTT. Translation gives CSVDGQPYTEAFF.

The V call is TRBV5-4, the J call TRBJ2-7; weak D call: TRBD1 (6 bases). CDR3 size: 14 residues. V was shortened by 6 bases and J by 7 bases, with 20 bases between the two germline ends. CDR1 and CDR2 (germline): SGHNT, YYREEE (reference sequence). CDR3 residues: CASTTIQKRGEQYF. CDR3 coding DNA: TGTGCCAGCACGACAATTCAGAAAAGGGGGGAGCAGTACTTC. Filled out from reference TRBV5-4 and TRBJ2-7, the complete variable domain reads ETGVTQSPTHLIKTRGQQVTLRCSSQSGHNTVSWYQQALGQGPQFIFQYYREEENGRGNFPPRFSGLQFPNYSSELNVNALELDDSALYLCASTTIQKRGEQYFGPGTRLTVT.

The J gene is TRBJ2-1, the V gene TRBV7-9; 7 bases match TRBD1. Trimming took 4 bases from V and 5 from J; bases not matched to a gene: 5. This CDR3 spans 14 amino acids. Germline CDR1 SEHNR, CDR2 FQNEAQ (reference sequence). The chain's CDR3 is CASSSRDSDNEQFF. DNA of the CDR3: TGTGCCAGCAGCTCCCGGGACAGTGACAATGAGCAGTTCTTC.

V gene TRBV7-9 combines with J gene TRBJ2-1, with 7 bases that match TRBD2. The trim removed 2 bases at V and 3 bases at J, leaving 7 bases unmatched. CDR3 length: 16 amino acids. CDR1 and CDR2 (germline): SEHNR, FQNEAQ (reference sequence). The CDR3 coding sequence is TGTGCCAGCAGCTTAACCGGGCGGGAGTTCTACAATGAGCAGTTCTTC. Translation gives CASSLTGREFYNEQFF.

The V call is TRBV10-3, the J call TRBJ1-3; tentatively, D is TRBD1 (5 bases). The V end lost 6 bases, the J end lost 2 bases, and 14 bases lay between the germline ends. CDR1 ENHRY and CDR2 SYGVKD come from the germline V gene. This CDR3 region has 15 residues. The CDR3 bases are TGTGCCATCAGAGATGGGGGTCAAACTGGAAACACCATATATTTT. This sequence encodes CAIRDGGQTGNTIYF.

This chain connects TRBV28 to TRBJ1-2; D gene ambiguous. CDR3 size: 10 residues. Germline loops: CDR1 MDHEN, CDR2 SYDVKM. Between the trimmed V and J ends, which lost 4 bases and 8 bases, there was a span of 5 bases. The CDR3 protein is CASSYEGYTF. In DNA form, the CDR3 reads TGTGCCAGCAGTTACGAGGGCTACACCTTC.

The chain recombines TRBV28 with TRBJ2-7; 10 nucleotides match TRBD1. V lost 5 bases and J lost 3; bases outside the gene matches: 7. This CDR3 is built from 15 residues. Germline values: CDR1 MDHEN, CDR2 SYDVKM. Here the CDR3 DNA reads TGTGCCAGCAGTCCCCCGGGACAGGGGATCTACGAGCAGTACTTC. It translates to CASSPPGQGIYEQYF. The complete variable domain, with remaining parts taken from reference TRBV28 and TRBJ2-7, reads DVKVTQSSRYLVKRTGEKVFLECVQDMDHENMFWYRQDPGLGLRLIYFSYDVKMKEKGDIPEGYSVSREKKERFSLILESASTNQTSMYLCASSPPGQGIYEQYFGPGTRLTVT.

This clone was seen a handful of times. This chain uses TRBV7-6 with TRBJ2-7; the D gene could be TRBD1 or TRBD2 (6 bases each). The CDR3 runs to 15 residues. Trimming took 5 bases from V and 2 from J, leaving 16 bases between them. CDR1 is SGHVS and CDR2 is FNYEAQ in the germline V gene. The CDR3 protein is CASSLGSGEAYEQYF. The CDR3, as DNA: TGTGCCAGCAGCCTGGGGTCAGGGGAGGCCTACGAGCAGTACTTC.

The J gene is TRBJ1-1, the V gene TRBV29-1; 7 bases fit TRBD1. V was pared by 3 bases and J by 4 bases, with 5 bases of the junction left unmatched. Germline CDR1 reads SQVTM; CDR2 reads ANQGSEA. The CDR3 has 13 amino acids. The CDR3 protein is CSVEEGAVTEAFF. The CDR3 DNA reads TGCAGCGTTGAGGAGGGGGCAGTCACTGAAGCTTTCTTT.

As DNA, the CDR3 is TGTGCCACCAGCAGAGAAAACAGGGTGGACACCATATATTTT. This codes for CATSRENRVDTIYF. The chain uses TRBV15 and TRBJ1-3; the D gene is possibly TRBD1 (6 bases). The CDR3 sequence is 14 residues long. Trimming cost V 0 bases and J 8 bases, with 11 bases left between them. The germline V gene encodes CDR1 LNHNV and CDR2 YYDKDF (reference sequence). Combining the CDR3 with reference TRBV15 and TRBJ1-3 gives the whole variable domain DAMVIQNPRYQVTQFGKPVTLSCSQTLNHNVMYWYQQKSSQAPKLLFHYYDKDFNNEADTPDNFQSRRPNTSFCFLDIRSPGLGDTAMYLCATSRENRVDTIYFGEGSWLTVV.

Turning to this clone: Other DNA variants within this sample encode the same CDR3. The V call is TRBV27, the J call TRBJ2-7; D remains unclear. CDR3 length equals 11 residues. Germline assignment: CDR1 MNHEY and CDR2 SMNVEV (reference sequence). V shed 0 bases and J shed 6 bases, with 3 bases lying between them. CDR3 amino acids: CASSLSGEQYF. CDR3 sequence (DNA): TGTGCCAGCAGTTTATCGGGCGAGCAGTACTTC.

This sequence joins TRBV21-1 and TRBJ2-3; the table calls TRBD2, which could not be checked here. TRBV21-1 is classified as a pseudogene. The CDR3 runs to 16 residues. DNA for the CDR3: TGTGCCAGCAGCTCCGGGAGGCGGGAAGGCAAAGATACGCAGTATTTT. As protein: CASSSGRREGKDTQYF.

V is TRBV30 and J is TRBJ1-2, with a tentative D call TRBD1 (5 bases). V lost 7 bases to trimming and J lost 3 bases, with 21 bases between them. This CDR3 region has 15 residues. Looked up from germline, CDR1 is GTSNPN and CDR2 is SVGIG (reference sequence). The CDR3 is CALGDFGDRDYGYTF. The CDR3 DNA is TGTGCCTTAGGGGATTTTGGGGATAGGGACTATGGCTACACCTTC.